This TCR beta chain comes out of a study of blood T cells in healthy people across ages (dated by TCRdb to between 2015 and 2016). At the level of the whole study: In model experiments, template switching captured roughly one uniquely barcoded TCR beta cDNA molecule for every two T cells. To avoid experimental bias, donors of different ages were distributed randomly across sequencing lanes. The donors were divided into four age groups: young (average around 15 years), middle-aged (approximately 41), aged (62) and long-lived (approximately 74). To track age-related changes in TCR beta repertoire diversity, the study relied on deep sequencing normalized with unique cDNA molecular identifiers. Two additional independent replicas of 1 million unique cDNA reads from the same blood draw were analyzed for two donors (one aged 18 to 30 and one aged 80 or older).

Preparation of the library involved 5' RACE. A second PCR of about 6 to 11 cycles was performed with a sample-barcoded 5' primer and a J-beta primer mix. A template-switch 5' adaptor carrying 12 random nucleotides introduced a unique molecular identifier onto each TCR beta cDNA molecule. At least 2.5 million CDR3-containing paired-end reads were obtained from each sample. First-strand cDNA was synthesized from all RNA with the Mint cDNA synthesis kit, primed by a TRBC-specific oligonucleotide. All cDNA was treated with uracil-DNA glycosylase and then went through a first 18-cycle PCR with the universal primers M1SS and BC2_uni_R. The authors processed their data as follows. Each sample was normalized by randomly selecting 1 million high-quality reads, each carrying a distinct molecular identifier. Reads with shared molecular identifiers were discarded instead of being binned into consensus sequences. MiTCR, run with a Q25 quality threshold and the strictest error-elimination algorithm, handled CDR3 identification, clonotype clustering and error correction. Lower-bound total TCR beta diversity was estimated with a nonparametric unseen species model using Euler transformation. The raw public data were reprocessed by TCRdb itself: fastp quality trimming at Q25, MiXCR clonotype calling, in-frame beta chains only. CDR3 protein duplicates are merged, each entry listing the most common genes and DNA. These V and J calls originate from TCRdb's pipeline instead of the authors' own analysis. This sample is represented by fewer than 2 million distinct CDR3 sequences; around 42% of them were singletons. The ten largest make up 23% of the sample.

Overall results and qualifications from the work: There was a strong correlation between observed TCR beta diversity and the percentage of naive T cells measured by flow cytometry. Because the CMV infection status of the donors was unknown, age-related changes in expanded clonotypes may potentially have been confounded. Estimates of total diversity based on one million sequenced T cells were regarded as lower bounds and as underestimates. As age increased, observed TCR beta diversity per million T cells dropped in a roughly linear way, and a significant reduction was already evident by age 40. Because profiling used bulk unsorted PBMCs, naive and antigen-experienced compartments could not be compared conclusively. Compared with the aged group, more naive CD4+ T cells, fewer expanded clones and increased TCR diversity were shown by the long-lived group, suggesting age selection.

The sample holds a few counts of this clonotype. No cognate antigen has been identified for it. No base quality information exists; no much larger clone differs at one position. Systemically healthy Caucasian individuals from Russia, 39 in total and aged about 6 to 100 years, were included as donors. Ten milliliters of peripheral blood were drawn from each donor into EDTA-treated Vacutainer tubes. Ficoll-Paque density-gradient centrifugation was used to isolate PBMCs, with at least 7 million per sample. Trizol reagent was used to extract total RNA from PBMCs, with at least 6 micrograms per sample. For every donor, an aliquot of PBMCs went through flow cytometry to measure the percentages of naive CD45RAhigh/CD27high T cells. In the germline V gene (reference sequence), CDR1 corresponds to PRHDT and CDR2 to FYEKMQ. Trimming costs V 2 bases and J 8 bases, and their ends lie 13 bases apart. The CDR3 starts with the cysteine, ends with the phenylalanine, and has 15 residues. Just CDR3 DNA is preserved here, 45 bases in frame from base 1.

The chain employs TRBV13 and TRBJ1-6; a tentative D match to TRBD1 spans 5 bases. The sequenced sample was blood. This receptor was identified in a human donor in good health. The DNA sequence is as follows: TGTGCCAGCAGCTTAAGGGGCCGGGACGATTCACCCCTCCACTTT. It translates as CASSLRGRDDSPLHF.